This T cell receptor beta chain was profiled in a study of OX40 agonist ivuxolimab in advanced cancers. Assay used: immunoSEQ multiplex PCR; TCRdb lists only in-frame clones, some missing. The repertoire has roughly 75,000 clones, roughly nine tenths of them found once; the top ten carry under 7.5%. Germline V gene lookup returns CDR1 SQVTM and CDR2 ANQGSEA. The CDR3 contains 16 residues. V gave up 0 bases and J gave up 2 bases; unmatched junction bases: 7. The sample consisted of CD4+ or CD8+ T cells sorted from blood, taken in a trial of the OX40 agonist ivuxolimab. The sequence was collected from an adult with an advanced solid tumor such as melanoma, head and neck, liver or kidney cancer. The J gene is TRBJ2-7, the V gene TRBV29-1; the match to TRBD1 covers 10 bases. CDR3 coding DNA: TGCAGCGTTGAAGATGAAGGGACAGGGGTCCCCTACGAGCAGTACTTC. Its translation is CSVEDEGTGVPYEQYF.